These 5 T cell receptor beta chains came from one sample sequenced in a study of OX40 agonist ivuxolimab in advanced cancers. Here immunoSEQ multiplex PCR was the method, and the copy in TCRdb shows in-frame clones only, minus some. The repertoire holds about 62,000 clones, with about 92% as singletons. Sequencing used CD4+ or CD8+ T cells sorted from blood, obtained in a trial of the OX40 agonist ivuxolimab. The source is an adult with an advanced solid tumor such as melanoma, head and neck, liver or kidney cancer.

The chain carries TRBV7-6 and TRBJ2-1; D could derive from TRBD1 or TRBD2 (5 bases each). V was trimmed by 5 bases and J by 4 bases, leaving 21 bases between them. CDR1 SGHVS and CDR2 FNYEAQ come from the germline V gene. The CDR3 runs to 17 residues. CDR3 protein: CASSGEELGPKYNEQFF. The CDR3 DNA is TGTGCCAGCAGCGGGGAAGAACTGGGACCCAAATACAATGAGCAGTTCTTC. The full variable domain, its missing parts supplied by reference TRBV7-6 and TRBJ2-1, is GAGVSQSPRYKVTKRGQDVALRCDPISGHVSLYWYRQALGQGPEFLTYFNYEAQQDKSGLPNDRFSAERPEGSISTLTIQRTEQRDSAMYRCASSGEELGPKYNEQFFGPGTRLTVL.

CDR3 residues: CASSPAAADTQYF. The CDR3 DNA reads as TGTGCCAGTAGTCCCGCGGCCGCAGATACGCAGTATTTT. This chain links TRBV19 with TRBJ2-3, with D unclear. The CDR3 extends over 13 amino acids. Germline V CDR1 and CDR2: LNHDA, SQIVND (reference sequence). Trimming pared 5 bases from V and 4 bases from J, leaving 10 bases between.

This sequence joins TRBV19 and TRBJ1-1, with D uncertain. The CDR3 is 13 residues long. Trimming took off 0 bases at V and 11 bases at J, with 13 bases between the two ends. Germline V gene sequence: CDR1 LNHDA, CDR2 SQIVND (reference sequence). DNA of the CDR3: TGTGCCAGTAGTATAGATCTGGGCCGAGGGGCTTTCTTT. Protein product: CASSIDLGRGAFF.

The chain recombines TRBV19 with TRBJ2-7; D is perhaps TRBD1 (6 bases). The CDR3 extends over 14 amino acids. Germline V gene sequence: CDR1 LNHDA, CDR2 SQIVND (reference sequence). Trimming shortened V by 1 base and J by 3 bases, and 10 bases separated the two germline ends. The CDR3 nucleotides read TGTGCCAGTAGTATAGGGACAGACGACTACGAGCAGTACTTC. It translates to CASSIGTDDYEQYF.

As concerns this clone: This sample also contains other DNA sequences that code for the same CDR3. The chain joins TRBV27 to TRBJ1-2; D call uncertain. Germline lookup yields CDR1 MNHEY and CDR2 SMNVEV (reference sequence). This CDR3 comprises 13 residues. The V and J ends lost 2 bases and 2 bases respectively, with 6 bases between them. CDR3 sequence (DNA): TGTGCCAGCAGTTTAACGGGGAACTATGGCTACACCTTC. The encoded protein is CASSLTGNYGYTF.